A single sample is the source of the 6 T cell receptor beta chains below, sequenced in a study of cytomegalovirus exposure and HLA in healthy donors. PCR employed 60 Vbeta and 13 Jbeta primers. Using immunoSEQ multiplex PCR, the repertoire was profiled, and TCRdb retains in-frame clones only, with some absent. The profile shows some 150,000 clones, roughly 72% of them singletons. Material for sequencing was PBMCs. The receptors derive from a young man in good health and CMV-seronegative.

This clone appeared a few times. V usage is TRBV5-6 and J usage is TRBJ1-1; perhaps TRBD1 as D (5 bases). Germline CDR1 reads SGHDT; CDR2 reads YYEEEE. V gave up 4 bases and J gave up 3 bases, with 16 bases separating them. The CDR3 sequence is 15 residues long. CDR3 amino acids: CASSRDQGGHTEAFF. The CDR3, as DNA: TGTGCCAGCAGCCGGGATCAGGGAGGCCACACTGAAGCTTTCTTT.

The sample holds a few counts of this clone. The genes are TRBV27 and TRBJ2-7, with 9 bases fitting TRBD1. Germline V gives CDR1 MNHEY, CDR2 SMNVEV (reference sequence). This CDR3 region has 14 residues. The V and J ends lost 6 bases and 2 bases, in that order; junction bases with no gene match: 5. The CDR3 nucleotides read TGTGCCAGCAGCGCCGGGACAGGGACCTACGAGCAGTACTTC. Translated: CASSAGTGTYEQYF.

The chain combines TRBV28 with TRBJ1-5; D uncertain. Trimming left V 2 bases short and J 6 bases short, with 14 bases between. The CDR3 is made up of 15 amino acids. Per the germline V gene, CDR1 is MDHEN and CDR2 is SYDVKM. CDR3 sequence reads: CASSLTGGSFQPQHF. The CDR3 DNA is TGTGCCAGCAGTTTAACGGGCGGGTCTTTTCAGCCCCAGCATTTT.

The chain combines TRBV13 with TRBJ1-1, with a weak D call TRBD1 (5 bases). CDR3 length: 15 residues. V dropped 5 bases and J dropped 3 bases, with 16 bases sitting between them. Per the germline V gene, CDR1 is PRHDT and CDR2 is FYEKMQ (reference sequence). The CDR3 protein is CASSPYLRVDTEAFF. CDR3 coding DNA: TGTGCCAGCAGCCCGTACCTCAGGGTAGACACTGAAGCTTTCTTT.

The chain links TRBV7-8 to TRBJ1-5; unclear D gene. V was pared by 3 bases and J by 1 base, with 10 bases between. The germline V gene encodes CDR1 SGHVS and CDR2 FQNEAQ. The CDR3 has 15 residues. In DNA form, the CDR3 reads TGTGCCAGCAGCTTGGGCGCGGGGAGCAATCAGCCCCAGCATTTT. Translation: CASSLGAGSNQPQHF.

The J gene is TRBJ2-2, the V gene TRBV9; the D is unclear. CDR3 length equals 13 residues. V was pared by 3 bases and J by 7 bases, with 10 bases between. Germline V gives CDR1 SGDLS, CDR2 YYNGEE. The CDR3 bases are TGTGCCAGCAGCGGTCTACAGAGCGGGGAGCTGTTTTTT. The encoded protein is CASSGLQSGELFF.